This T cell receptor beta chain was recovered during a study of T cell repertoires in cytomegalovirus infection. On the study more broadly: CMV epitopes in the study were HLA-C-restricted (recently identified) and HLA-B-restricted (well studied). CMV infection together with matching HLA type was indicated by public TCR beta signatures.

Trimming took off 3 bases at V and 8 bases at J, with 14 bases between the two ends. This CDR3 contains 15 residues. In TCRdb, the reads were re-called with MiXCR into one record per CDR3 protein. Of more than 250,000 distinct CDR3 sequences in the sample, roughly 25% are singletons; the top ten hold about an eighth. On this clonotype itself: Its target is unknown.

This clonotype originated in a human donor in good health (CMV status not recorded). Some clones in this sample may be carry-over from other donors' samples. Here the sequenced sample was cultured PBMCs, taken from culture after CMV antigen stimulation. This chain joins TRBV12-3 or TRBV12-4 and TRBJ2-6; weak D call: TRBD2 (6 bases). The CDR3 reads CASSFGTQRSNVLTF. CDR3 in DNA: TGTGCCAGCAGTTTCGGGACTCAGAGATCCAACGTCCTGACTTTC.